Presented here are 25 T cell receptor beta chains from one specimen sequenced in a study of T-cell reconstitution after alpha-beta-depleted transplantation in children. Preparing the TCRbeta library involved the use of unique molecular identifiers. MiXCR, run by TCRdb on the PCR reads, gives a single entry per CDR3 protein. This sample yields fewer than 250,000 distinct CDR3 sequences, of which around a sixth are seen a single time; about 39% belongs to the top ten. The source was PBMCs, mostly from graft donor cells, collected 360 days after TCRalphabeta/CD19-depleted stem cell transplant. These TCRs come from a male patient aged 2 to 10 who had a stem cell transplant for acute lymphoblastic leukemia, so the T cells may come from the graft donor.

The sample holds a few counts of this clonotype. The chain employs TRBV5-5 and TRBJ2-7, with D unclear. CDR3 length: 12 amino acids. The ends were cut back, 4 bases at V and 5 bases at J, with 10 bases in the middle. Germline CDR1 and CDR2: SGHKS and YYEKEE (reference sequence). The CDR3 sequence is CASSRPPNEQYF. In DNA, the CDR3 is TGTGCCAGCAGCCGTCCCCCGAACGAGCAGTACTTC.

This clonotype was counted many times. V gene TRBV4-2 combines with J gene TRBJ1-1; 7 nucleotides agree with TRBD1. The trim removed 1 base at V and 3 bases at J, leaving 5 bases unmatched. Per the germline V gene, CDR1 is LGHNA and CDR2 is YNFKEQ. This CDR3 contains 15 residues. The CDR3 is CASSQGGGGDTEAFF. CDR3 DNA: TGTGCCAGCAGCCAAGGAGGGGGCGGGGACACTGAAGCTTTCTTT.

This clonotype was seen a few times. This chain connects TRBV6-5 to TRBJ1-5; 7 nucleotides match TRBD1. Germline lookup yields CDR1 MNHEY and CDR2 SVGAGI. Unmatched junction bases numbered 14, after V lost 2 bases and J lost 10 bases. The CDR3 runs to 16 residues. CDR3 sequence (DNA): TGTGCCAGCAGTTACGATACAAGACAGGGTGTGGACCCCCAGCATTTT. It codes for CASSYDTRQGVDPQHF.

This chain joins TRBV12-3 or TRBV12-4 and TRBJ2-5, with D perhaps matching TRBD1 or TRBD2 (5 bases each). V was cut by 6 bases and J by 0 bases, with 14 bases left in between. The CDR3 extends over 15 amino acids. The DNA of the CDR3 is TGTGCCAGCAGCCACCCGGGGACGTACCAAGAGACCCAGTACTTC. Protein product: CASSHPGTYQETQYF.

This clonotype was detected a few times. This chain links TRBV24-1 with TRBJ2-1, with 8 bases aligning to TRBD1. The germline gives CDR1 KGHDR, CDR2 SFDVKD. The CDR3 sequence is 16 residues long. Trimming removed 1 base from V and 5 bases from J; junction bases left unmatched: 6. Here the CDR3 reads CATSDLTGQGDNEQFF. The CDR3 DNA is TGTGCCACCAGTGATTTAACCGGACAGGGTGACAATGAGCAGTTCTTC.

This chain joins TRBV15 and TRBJ2-5, with D possibly TRBD2 on 6 matching bases. Germline lookup yields CDR1 LNHNV and CDR2 YYDKDF (reference sequence). Trimming took 0 bases from V and 1 from J, leaving 9 bases between them. The CDR3 runs to 15 residues. The CDR3 is CATSRDRRGQETQYF. Written as DNA, the CDR3 is TGTGCCACCAGCAGAGATCGGCGGGGCCAAGAGACCCAGTACTTC.

V is TRBV11-2 and J is TRBJ1-1, with D maybe TRBD1 (6 bases). CDR1 is SGHAT and CDR2 is FQNNGV in the germline V gene. The CDR3 extends over 12 amino acids. V lost 5 bases to trimming and J lost 7 bases, with 11 bases between them. CDR3 region: CASSRGTNEAFF. In nucleotides, the CDR3 is TGTGCCAGCAGCCGAGGGACAAATGAAGCTTTCTTT.

This clonotype has at least ten counts. The chain carries TRBV4-3 and TRBJ2-2; TRBD2 matches at 7 bases. Germline-derived CDR1 and CDR2 are LGHNA and YSLEER. Trimming at V came to 0 bases and at J to 1 base, leaving 2 bases not matched to a gene. The CDR3 extends over 16 amino acids. CDR3 nucleotide sequence: TGCGCCAGCAGCCAAGATTGGGGGGGGAACACCGGGGAGCTGTTTTTT. Amino acid sequence: CASSQDWGGNTGELFF.

The table lists this clonotype with a few counts. The chain recombines TRBV18 with TRBJ2-1; TRBD2 matches at 12 bases. V gave up 2 bases and J gave up 5 bases; unmatched junction bases: 4. CDR3 length: 16 residues. The germline CDR1 and CDR2 sequences are KGHSH and LQKENI. The CDR3 protein is CASSPETSGSNNEQFF. The DNA for the CDR3 is TGTGCCAGCTCACCAGAGACTAGCGGGAGCAACAATGAGCAGTTCTTC.

In its sample, this clonotype was seen a few times. V is TRBV3-1 and J is TRBJ1-4; no clear D gene. The CDR3 covers 15 residues. Germline V gene data show CDR1 as LGHDT and CDR2 as YNNKEL (reference sequence). V lost 1 base, J lost 4 bases, and 10 bases lay in between. CDR3 DNA sequence: TGTGCCAGCAGCCAAGGTGCGACCGATAATGAAAAACTGTTTTTT. It yields the protein CASSQGATDNEKLFF. Combining the CDR3 with reference TRBV3-1 and TRBJ1-4 gives the whole variable domain DTAVSQTPKYLVTQMGNDKSIKCEQNLGHDTMYWYKQDSKKFLKIMFSYNNKELIINETVPNRFSPKSPDKAHLNLHINSLELGDSAVYFCASSQGATDNEKLFFGSGTQLSVL.

The V gene is TRBV11-2, the J gene TRBJ1-4, with D unclear. There are 16 residues in the CDR3. The germline gives CDR1 SGHAT, CDR2 FQNNGV. With 5 bases removed from V and 5 bases from J, the gap between germline ends came to 18 bases. CDR3 nucleotides: TGTGCCAGCAGCCTAACCGTTCGGGGAATAAATGAAAAACTGTTTTTT. As protein: CASSLTVRGINEKLFF. The full variable domain, with the rest looked up from reference TRBV11-2 and TRBJ1-4, is EAGVAQSPRYKIIEKRQSVAFWCNPISGHATLYWYQQILGQGPKLLIQFQNNGVVDDSQLPKDRFSAERLKGVDSTLKIQPAKLEDSAVYLCASSLTVRGINEKLFFGSGTQLSVL.

This clonotype has at least ten counts. The CDR3 nucleotides read TGCAGTGCTAGAGGAGTTAGCAGGGAGACCCAGTACTTC. Translating it yields CSARGVSRETQYF. The rearrangement links TRBV20-1 to TRBJ2-5, with D hard to call. This CDR3 has 13 amino acids. V was shortened by 1 base and J by 5 bases, with 11 bases between the two germline ends. CDR1 is DFQATT and CDR2 is SNEGSKA in the germline V gene (reference sequence).

This clonotype was picked up a small number of times. The genes are TRBV20-1 and TRBJ1-1; D gene ambiguous. CDR1 and CDR2 (germline): DFQATT, SNEGSKA (reference sequence). The length of the CDR3 is 11 residues. Deletions cut 5 bases from V and 3 bases from J, with 7 bases between. In DNA form, the CDR3 reads TGCAGTGCTTTGGGTGACACTGAAGCTTTCTTT. Protein product: CSALGDTEAFF.

This clonotype was seen more than once but under ten times. J is TRBJ2-2 and V is TRBV27; D remains ambiguous. Trimming pared 5 bases from V and 3 bases from J, leaving 10 bases between. The CDR3 runs 14 residues. Germline V CDR1 and CDR2: MNHEY, SMNVEV (reference sequence). CDR3 sequence (DNA): TGTGCCAGCAGTCCCCATGAAGACACCGGGGAGCTGTTTTTT. It translates to CASSPHEDTGELFF.

The rearrangement uses TRBV3-1 and TRBJ2-1; D unclear. The V and J ends lost 1 base and 3 bases respectively, with 10 bases between them. This CDR3 is built from 15 residues. Germline lookup yields CDR1 LGHDT and CDR2 YNNKEL (reference sequence). CDR3 sequence reads: CASSQVSLSYNEQFF. For the CDR3, the DNA is TGTGCCAGCAGCCAAGTCTCCCTTAGCTACAATGAGCAGTTCTTC.

The chain has TRBV29-1 and TRBJ2-7; D unresolved. The germline V gene has CDR1 SQVTM and CDR2 ANQGSEA. CDR3 length equals 14 residues. Trimming pared 6 bases from V and 0 bases from J, leaving 15 bases between. The CDR3 loop reads CSVATDGYSYEQYF. The CDR3 DNA reads as TGCAGCGTCGCGACGGACGGATACTCCTACGAGCAGTACTTC.

The chain recombines TRBV18 with TRBJ1-1, with 8 positions matching TRBD1. With 6 bases clipped from V and 1 base from J, the junction kept 10 bases outside the gene matches. The CDR3 extends over 16 amino acids. Looked up from germline, CDR1 is KGHSH and CDR2 is LQKENI. The CDR3 nucleotides read TGTGCCAGCTCCCACCTCAAAGGACAGGGGAACACTGAAGCTTTCTTT. This encodes CASSHLKGQGNTEAFF.

The chain links TRBV4-1 to TRBJ2-1; D is undetermined. Per germline, CDR1 MGHRA and CDR2 YSYEKL. The CDR3 contains 16 residues. V lost 1 base to trimming and J lost 1 base, with 11 bases between them. The CDR3: CASSQAVGGSYNEQFF. The CDR3 nucleotides read TGCGCCAGCAGCCAAGCGGTAGGCGGTTCCTACAATGAGCAGTTCTTC.

This clonotype was found a few times. J is TRBJ2-1 and V is TRBV28, with TRBD1 matching over 7 bases. Germline CDR1 MDHEN, CDR2 SYDVKM. The CDR3 length is 16 residues. The ends lost 6 bases at V and 9 bases at J; junction bases unmatched: 17. Here the CDR3 DNA reads TGTGCCAGCAGCTTTACCCGGGACAGCCTCCGCGGTGAGCAGTTCTTC. It codes for CASSFTRDSLRGEQFF.

The gene calls are TRBV11-2 and TRBJ1-1; possible D gene TRBD1, 5 bases. CDR1 SGHAT and CDR2 FQNNGV come from the germline V gene. V was pared by 5 bases and J by 8 bases, with 12 bases between. This CDR3 is 12 amino acids long. The CDR3 region has the DNA TGTGCCAGCAGCAAGGGGCACAGAGAAGCTTTCTTT. This sequence encodes CASSKGHREAFF.

This rearrangement joins TRBV7-8 to TRBJ2-1; TRBD2 matches at 11 bases. V was pared by 4 bases and J by 9 bases, with 11 bases of the junction left unmatched. The CDR3 contains 16 residues. Germline CDR1 and CDR2: SGHVS and FQNEAQ. The CDR3 DNA reads TGTGCCAGCAGCTCGGGTACTAGCGGGGGTTACCTTGAGCAGTTCTTC. This sequence encodes CASSSGTSGGYLEQFF.

In this sample, this clonotype turned up many times. The chain couples TRBV5-1 to TRBJ2-5, with 13 positions matching TRBD2. V shed 4 bases and J 3 bases; nucleotides not matched to a gene: 6. Germline-derived CDR1 and CDR2 are SGHRS and YFSETQ. There are 16 residues in the CDR3. The DNA of the CDR3 is TGCGCCAGCAGCCCCACCGGGACTAGCGGGGAAGAGACCCAGTACTTC. Translated: CASSPTGTSGEETQYF. Combining the CDR3 with reference TRBV5-1 and TRBJ2-5 gives the whole variable domain KAGVTQTPRYLIKTRGQQVTLSCSPISGHRSVSWYQQTPGQGLQFLFEYFSETQRNKGNFPGRFSGRQFSNSRSEMNVSTLELGDSALYLCASSPTGTSGEETQYFGPGTRLLVL.

This clonotype was picked up a small number of times. The rearrangement uses TRBV7-9 and TRBJ2-7; 9 bases fit TRBD1. CDR1 is SEHNR, CDR2 FQNEAQ, per germline (reference sequence). V gave up 4 bases and J gave up 6 bases; unmatched junction bases: 4. This CDR3 region has 13 residues. CDR3 DNA: TGTGCCAGCAGCTCTCGGACAGGGGTCGAGCAGTACTTC. Encoded protein: CASSSRTGVEQYF. The full variable domain, its missing parts supplied by reference TRBV7-9 and TRBJ2-7, is DTGVSQNPRHKITKRGQNVTFRCDPISEHNRLYWYRQTLGQGPEFLTYFQNEAQLEKSRLLSDRFSAERPKGSFSTLEIQRTEQGDSAMYLCASSSRTGVEQYFGPGTRLTVT.

The chain links TRBV27 to TRBJ2-2; D is ambiguous. This CDR3 comprises 14 residues. The V gene's germline CDR1 is MNHEY and CDR2 SMNVEV (reference sequence). Between the trimmed V and J ends, which lost 2 bases and 7 bases, there was a span of 11 bases. CDR3 residues: CASSLASPGGELFF. CDR3 coding DNA: TGTGCCAGCAGTTTAGCGTCCCCAGGCGGGGAGCTGTTTTTT.

V and J are TRBV3-1 and TRBJ1-6; D is ambiguous. This CDR3 region has 15 residues. Germline V CDR1 and CDR2: LGHDT, YNNKEL (reference sequence). The V and J ends lost 0 bases and 6 bases respectively, with 9 bases between them. In nucleotides, the CDR3 is TGTGCCAGCAGCCAAGACGGGGTAGGTAATTCACCCCTCCACTTT. Translated: CASSQDGVGNSPLHF.